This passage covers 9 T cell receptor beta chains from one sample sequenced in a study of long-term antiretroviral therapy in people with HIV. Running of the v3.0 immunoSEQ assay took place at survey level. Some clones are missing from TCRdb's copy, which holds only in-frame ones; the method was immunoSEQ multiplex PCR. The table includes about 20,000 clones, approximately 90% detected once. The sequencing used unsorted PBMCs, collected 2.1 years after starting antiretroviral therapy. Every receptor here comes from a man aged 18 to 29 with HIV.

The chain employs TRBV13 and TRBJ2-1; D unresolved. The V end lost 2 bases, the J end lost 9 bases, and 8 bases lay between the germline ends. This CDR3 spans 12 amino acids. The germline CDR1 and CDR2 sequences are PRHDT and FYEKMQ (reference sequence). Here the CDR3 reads CASSLLGAEQFF. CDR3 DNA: TGTGCCAGCAGCTTATTAGGAGCTGAGCAGTTCTTC.

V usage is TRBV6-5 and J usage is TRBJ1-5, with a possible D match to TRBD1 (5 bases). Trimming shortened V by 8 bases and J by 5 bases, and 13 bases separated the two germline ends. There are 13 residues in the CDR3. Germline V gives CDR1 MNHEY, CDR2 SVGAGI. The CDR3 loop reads CASADTQYQPQHF. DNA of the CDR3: TGTGCCAGCGCGGACACCCAGTATCAGCCCCAGCATTTT.

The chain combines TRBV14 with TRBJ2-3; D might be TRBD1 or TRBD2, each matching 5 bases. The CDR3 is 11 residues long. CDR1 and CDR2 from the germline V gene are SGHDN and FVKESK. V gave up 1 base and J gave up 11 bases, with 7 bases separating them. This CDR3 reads CASSQGGRQYF. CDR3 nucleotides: TGTGCCAGCAGCCAAGGGGGGAGGCAGTATTTT. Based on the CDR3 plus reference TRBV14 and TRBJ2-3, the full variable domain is EAGVTQFPSHSVIEKGQTVTLRCDPISGHDNLYWYRRVMGKEIKFLLHFVKESKQDESGMPNNRFLAERTGGTYSTLKVQPAELEDSGVYFCASSQGGRQYFGPGTRLTVL.

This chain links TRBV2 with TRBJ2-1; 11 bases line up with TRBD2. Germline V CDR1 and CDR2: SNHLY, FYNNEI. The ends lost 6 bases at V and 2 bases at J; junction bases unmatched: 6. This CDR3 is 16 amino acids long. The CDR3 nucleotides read TGTGCCAGCAGCCCCTCTAGCGGGAGGACCTACAATGAGCAGTTCTTC. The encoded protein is CASSPSSGRTYNEQFF.

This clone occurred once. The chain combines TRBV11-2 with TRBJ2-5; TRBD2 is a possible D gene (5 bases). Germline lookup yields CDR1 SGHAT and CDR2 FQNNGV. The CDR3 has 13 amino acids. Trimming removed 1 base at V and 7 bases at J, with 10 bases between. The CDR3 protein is CASSLVPEGTQYF. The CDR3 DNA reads TGTGCCAGCAGCTTAGTTCCAGAGGGGACCCAGTACTTC.

The DNA for the CDR3 is TGTGCCAGCAGCGCCGAAGTGGCAGGTAACACTGAAGCTTTCTTT. Translated, it gives CASSAEVAGNTEAFF. V gene TRBV7-9 combines with J gene TRBJ1-1; unclear D gene. CDR3 length: 15 residues. The V gene lost 5 bases and the J gene lost 2 bases, with 15 bases spanning the gap. In germline, CDR1 is SEHNR, CDR2 FQNEAQ (reference sequence).

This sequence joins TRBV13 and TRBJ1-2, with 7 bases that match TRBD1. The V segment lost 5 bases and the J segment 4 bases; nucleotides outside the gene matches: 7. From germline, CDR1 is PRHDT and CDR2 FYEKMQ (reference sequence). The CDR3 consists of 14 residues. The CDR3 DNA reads TGTGCCAGCAGCCTTGACAGGGCGTCCTATGGCTACACCTTC. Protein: CASSLDRASYGYTF.

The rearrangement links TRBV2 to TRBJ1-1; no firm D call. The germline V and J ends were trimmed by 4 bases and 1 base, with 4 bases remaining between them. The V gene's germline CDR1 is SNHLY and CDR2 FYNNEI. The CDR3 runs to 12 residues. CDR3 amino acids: CASSVANTEAFF. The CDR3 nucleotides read TGTGCCAGCAGTGTTGCGAACACTGAAGCTTTCTTT.

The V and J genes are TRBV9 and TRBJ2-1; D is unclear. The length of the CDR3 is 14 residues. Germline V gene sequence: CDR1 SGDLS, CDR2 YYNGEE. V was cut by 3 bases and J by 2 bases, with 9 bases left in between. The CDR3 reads CASSAPSTYNEQFF. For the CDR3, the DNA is TGTGCCAGCAGCGCGCCCAGCACCTACAATGAGCAGTTCTTC.